This T cell receptor beta chain was recorded in a study of blood T cell repertoires in COVID-19. Study details: Sites across the United States, Italy and Spain contributed samples from acute and convalescent COVID-19.

This clone was detected a few times. Per the study methods: Reference gene primer amplification in the assay estimated nucleated cell counts. Produced via immunoSEQ multiplex PCR; TCRdb's table is partial and in-frame only. For V, J and clone size, that table is used; D and trimming come from the DNA. The data show 200,000 or so clones, 60% to 85% seen once. Between the trimmed V and J ends, which lost 4 bases and 9 bases, there was a span of 17 bases. The germline V gene encodes CDR1 SGDLS and CDR2 YYNGEE. The CDR3 totals 14 residues. V is TRBV9 and J is TRBJ1-3; D is unclear. The source material was peripheral blood. The receptor's source is a man aged 55-75 years with active or convalescent COVID-19. This chain's CDR3 is CASSPLQNGGTIYF. The CDR3 DNA reads as TGTGCCAGCAGCCCCCTTCAAAACGGAGGCACCATATATTTT. Combining the CDR3 with reference TRBV9 and TRBJ1-3 gives the whole variable domain DSGVTQTPKHLITATGQRVTLRCSPRSGDLSVYWYQQSLDQGLQFLIQYYNGEERAKGNILERFSAQQFPDLHSELNLSSLELGDSALYFCASSPLQNGGTIYFGEGSWLTVV.